These 30 T cell receptor beta chains share one sample of origin, sequenced in a study of Ad26.COV2.S vaccination and SARS-CoV-2 variants. The method was immunoSEQ multiplex PCR; TCRdb's version includes in-frame clones alone and lacks a portion of them. Among under 250,000 clones listed, around nine tenths were seen once. Treatment of the sample: roughly 19 received Ad26.COV2.S at low or high dose, single or two shots; roughly five received placebo; per-sample allocation not given. All samples were drawn on day 63, counting from the first vaccine or placebo injection. The specimen comprised peripheral blood, sampled in a trial of Ad26.COV2.S vaccine versus placebo. Receptor source: a person between 18 and 59 years old who received the Ad26.COV2.S COVID-19 vaccine or a placebo.

DNA of the CDR3: TGTGCCATCAGGGATCTACAGGGTGGTGGTGAGCAGTTCTTC. It codes for CAIRDLQGGGEQFF. The chain combines TRBV10-3 with TRBJ2-1, with D perhaps TRBD1 (6 bases). The V gene's germline CDR1 is ENHRY and CDR2 SYGVKD. With 6 bases removed from V and 9 bases from J, the gap between germline ends came to 18 bases. The CDR3 length is 14 residues.

The chain recombines TRBV2 with TRBJ1-2; D uncertain. This CDR3 region has 11 residues. Trimming left V 8 bases short and J 4 bases short, with 8 bases between. Germline CDR1 is SNHLY and CDR2 is FYNNEI. The CDR3 coding sequence is TGTGCCAGCGAGGCGGCCTATGGCTACACCTTC. Protein sequence: CASEAAYGYTF.

This clone was counted once. The chain employs TRBV3-1 (or the pseudogene TRBV3-2) and TRBJ2-6; 7 nucleotides align to TRBD2. Per the germline V gene, CDR1 is LGHDT and CDR2 is YNNKEL (reference sequence). V lost 4 bases to trimming and J lost 3 bases; unmatched junction nucleotides: 12. This CDR3 is built from 18 residues. CDR3 amino acids: CASSPLAGAVSGANVLTF. In DNA form, the CDR3 reads TGTGCCAGCAGCCCCCTGGCGGGAGCTGTAAGTGGGGCCAACGTCCTGACTTTC.

The V call is TRBV7-9, the J call TRBJ1-2, with TRBD1 identical over 8 bases. The CDR3 contains 14 residues. J was trimmed by 8 bases and V by 1 base; bases with no gene match: 6. CDR1 and CDR2 from the germline V gene are SEHNR and FQNEAQ (reference sequence). The CDR3 protein is CASSLGGTGGGYTF. The CDR3 DNA follows: TGTGCCAGCAGCTTAGGCGGGACAGGAGGCGGCTACACCTTC.

V gene TRBV24-1 combines with J gene TRBJ1-2; 8 nucleotides match TRBD1. The germline V gene has CDR1 KGHDR and CDR2 SFDVKD. V was pared by 4 bases and J by 4 bases, with 13 bases of the junction left unmatched. This CDR3 is 17 amino acids long. CDR3 sequence reads: CATSERGQAARGYGYTF. The CDR3 DNA follows: TGTGCCACCAGTGAAAGGGGACAGGCCGCCCGGGGCTATGGCTACACCTTC.

This clone came up once. The genes are TRBV4-3 and TRBJ2-6, with TRBD1 matching over 10 bases. Germline CDR1 LGHNA, CDR2 YSLEER. V lost 6 bases and J lost 1; bases outside the gene matches: 9. The CDR3 loop spans 18 amino acids. The CDR3 nucleotides read TGCGCCAGCAGTCAGTCCGGACAGGGGGTGTCTGGGGCCAACGTCCTGACTTTC. It translates to CASSQSGQGVSGANVLTF.

The chain is built from TRBV27 and TRBJ1-2, with D unresolved. The CDR3 length is 13 residues. Trimming shortened V by 2 bases and J by 5 bases, and 9 bases separated the two germline ends. Germline values: CDR1 MNHEY, CDR2 SMNVEV (reference sequence). The CDR3 loop reads CASSLRGKYGYTF. CDR3 DNA sequence: TGTGCCAGCAGTTTACGCGGGAAGTATGGCTACACCTTC.

A single count supports this clone. This chain connects TRBV6-5 to TRBJ2-7; 7 nucleotides agree with TRBD1. CDR3 length: 15 amino acids. Germline V lookup: CDR1 MNHEY, CDR2 SVGAGI. Unmatched junction bases numbered 8, after V lost 6 bases and J lost 0 bases. The CDR3, as DNA: TGTGCCAGCAGGAACAGGGGCCGAAGCTCCTACGAGCAGTACTTC. It translates to CASRNRGRSSYEQYF.

This rearrangement joins TRBV9 to TRBJ2-7; 7 bases are a match to TRBD1. In germline, CDR1 is SGDLS, CDR2 YYNGEE. V lost 4 bases, J lost 3 bases, and 10 bases stayed unmatched. The CDR3 consists of 15 residues. CDR3 in amino acids: CASSSRQGNDYEQYF. In nucleotides, the CDR3 is TGTGCCAGCAGCTCCCGACAGGGCAATGACTACGAGCAGTACTTC.

This chain links TRBV24-1 with TRBJ2-7, with D perhaps being TRBD1 or TRBD2 (5 bases each). The V end was cut by 7 bases, the J end by 0 bases, with 15 bases between. CDR1 is KGHDR, CDR2 SFDVKD, per germline. The CDR3 length is 15 residues. The CDR3 here is CATRQDGLVSYEQYV. Here the CDR3 DNA reads TGTGCCACCAGACAGGATGGACTGGTCTCCTACGAGCAGTACGTC.

The chain joins TRBV6-5 to TRBJ1-1; tentative D call: TRBD1 (6 bases). V was pared by 5 bases and J by 1 base, with 8 bases between. Looked up from germline, CDR1 is MNHEY and CDR2 is SVGAGI. The CDR3 is 13 residues long. Here the CDR3 reads CASSRTANTEAFF. The CDR3 DNA sequence: TGTGCCAGCAGTCGGACAGCGAACACTGAAGCTTTCTTT.

This chain links TRBV27 with TRBJ2-6; D is perhaps TRBD2 (6 bases). There are 14 residues in the CDR3. Trimming shortened V by 8 bases and J by 3 bases, and 11 bases separated the two germline ends. CDR1 and CDR2 from the germline V gene are MNHEY and SMNVEV (reference sequence). In nucleotides, the CDR3 is TGTGCCAGCGGCGGGATCCATGGGGCCAACGTCCTGACTTTC. This gives the protein CASGGIHGANVLTF.

The V gene is TRBV20-1, the J gene TRBJ2-1, with D unclear. The CDR3 covers 15 residues. The ends were cut back, 3 bases at V and 2 bases at J, with 14 bases in the middle. Germline-derived CDR1 and CDR2 are DFQATT and SNEGSKA (reference sequence). This CDR3 reads CSASTPAGTYNEQFF. CDR3 nucleotide sequence: TGCAGTGCTAGTACCCCGGCTGGCACCTACAATGAGCAGTTCTTC.

The chain has TRBV5-1 and TRBJ1-1; weak D call: TRBD1 (5 bases). The CDR3 has 17 residues. Trimming took off 0 bases at V and 1 base at J, with 16 bases between the two ends. Per the germline V gene, CDR1 is SGHRS and CDR2 is YFSETQ. CDR3 DNA: TGCGCCAGCAGCTTGGAAGGGGTCGAGCCGGCGAACACTGAAGCTTTCTTT. This codes for CASSLEGVEPANTEAFF.

The chain has TRBV7-3 and TRBJ2-1; TRBD2 is a possible D gene (6 bases). V was trimmed by 5 bases and J by 6 bases, leaving 17 bases between them. From germline, CDR1 is SGHTA and CDR2 FQGTGA. CDR3 length: 15 residues. CDR3 DNA sequence: TGTGCCAGCAGCCCATCTCGGGACTTAGGCAATGAGCAGTTCTTC. This sequence encodes CASSPSRDLGNEQFF.

V is TRBV4-3 and J is TRBJ1-2; tentatively, D is TRBD1 (5 bases). CDR3 length equals 16 residues. The ends were cut back, 0 bases at V and 2 bases at J, with 13 bases in the middle. Per the germline V gene, CDR1 is LGHNA and CDR2 is YSLEER. Here the CDR3 reads CASSQDSGQRNYGYTF. In DNA form, the CDR3 reads TGCGCCAGCAGCCAAGATTCAGGGCAGAGGAACTATGGCTACACCTTC.

The chain combines TRBV5-1 with TRBJ2-3; D may match TRBD1 or TRBD2 (5 bases each). Per the germline V gene, CDR1 is SGHRS and CDR2 is YFSETQ. V gave up 0 bases and J gave up 8 bases, with 22 bases separating them. There are 17 residues in the CDR3. CDR3 nucleotides: TGCGCCAGCAGCTTGGGGCAGGGCACGGGGCGGCCGGCTACGCAGTATTTT. Translating gives CASSLGQGTGRPATQYF.

The rearrangement joins TRBV10-1 to TRBJ1-5; a possible D gene is TRBD1 (6 bases). Trimming pared 7 bases from V and 7 bases from J, leaving 14 bases between. Per germline, CDR1 WNHNN and CDR2 SYGVQD (reference sequence). This CDR3 contains 13 residues. CDR3 nucleotide sequence: TGCGCCAGCATGCGGGACACCGGGCAGCCCCAGCATTTT. Its translation is CASMRDTGQPQHF.

This clone was recorded once. DNA for the CDR3: TGTGCCAGCAGCGGGACAGCGAGCTCTGGGGCCAACGTCCTGACTTTC. Translation gives CASSGTASSGANVLTF. The chain is built from TRBV9 and TRBJ2-6; D perhaps matches TRBD1 (6 bases). The germline CDR1 and CDR2 sequences are SGDLS and YYNGEE. This CDR3 is built from 16 residues. V dropped 3 bases and J dropped 0 bases, with 10 bases sitting between them.

This clone has only a few counts. The chain is built from TRBV7-2 and TRBJ1-3; D perhaps matches TRBD1 (6 bases). The CDR3 sequence is 17 residues long. Germline CDR1 reads SGHTA; CDR2 reads FQGNSA. Trimming took off 0 bases at V and 0 bases at J, with 12 bases between the two ends. CDR3 in DNA: TGTGCCAGCAGCTTAGCAACAGGGCTTAGCTCTGGAAACACCATATATTTT. It is translated as CASSLATGLSSGNTIYF.

This chain joins TRBV10-3 and TRBJ2-3, with 9 positions matching TRBD2. CDR3 length equals 16 residues. The junction had 6 bases not matched to a gene; V was cut back by 4 bases and J by 1 base. Germline lookup yields CDR1 ENHRY and CDR2 SYGVKD. The CDR3 DNA reads as TGTGCCATCAGTGGGGTTAGCGGGAGTGGCACAGATACGCAGTATTTT. It encodes CAISGVSGSGTDTQYF.

The chain recombines TRBV7-9 with TRBJ2-5; D possibly corresponds to TRBD1 (5 bases). In germline, CDR1 is SEHNR, CDR2 FQNEAQ (reference sequence). CDR3 length equals 16 residues. The V and J ends lost 0 bases and 0 bases respectively, with 11 bases between them. The DNA for the CDR3 is TGTGCCAGCAGCTTAGCGCGACAGAGCGACCAAGAGACCCAGTACTTC. It encodes CASSLARQSDQETQYF. The variable domain in full, completed from reference TRBV7-9 and TRBJ2-5, reads DTGVSQNPRHKITKRGQNVTFRCDPISEHNRLYWYRQTLGQGPEFLTYFQNEAQLEKSRLLSDRFSAERPKGSFSTLEIQRTEQGDSAMYLCASSLARQSDQETQYFGPGTRLLVL.

The rearrangement joins TRBV7-3 to TRBJ2-2; 7 positions match TRBD1. The J segment lost 5 bases and the V segment lost 3 bases, leaving 3 bases of the junction unmatched. Germline CDR1 SGHTA, CDR2 FQGTGA. This CDR3 is built from 14 residues. The CDR3 is CASSFTGATGELFF. The CDR3 coding sequence is TGTGCCAGCAGCTTCACAGGGGCTACCGGGGAGCTGTTTTTT.

The chain carries TRBV7-9 and TRBJ2-5; 12 bases line up with TRBD2. The length of the CDR3 is 18 residues. CDR1 is SEHNR and CDR2 is FQNEAQ in the germline V gene (reference sequence). With 1 base clipped from V and 5 bases from J, the junction kept 11 bases outside the gene matches. CDR3: CASSLGASGGALEETQYF. CDR3 nucleotide sequence: TGTGCCAGCAGCTTAGGGGCTAGCGGGGGGGCCCTGGAGGAGACCCAGTACTTC.

The count of this clone is one. V is TRBV6-1 and J is TRBJ2-7; D unclear. V was clipped by 2 bases and J by 2 bases, with 13 bases between them. CDR1 is MNHNS, CDR2 SASEGT, per germline. The CDR3 has 15 amino acids. The CDR3: CASSETLGRTYEQYV. DNA of the CDR3: TGTGCCAGCAGTGAAACCTTAGGAAGAACCTACGAGCAGTACGTC.

The V gene is TRBV5-1, the J gene TRBJ1-4; 7 nucleotides line up with TRBD1. The CDR3 is made up of 14 amino acids. The V gene end was trimmed by 4 bases and the J gene end by 4 bases; junction bases not matched to a gene: 4. Germline V gene sequence: CDR1 SGHRS, CDR2 YFSETQ. The CDR3 DNA sequence: TGCGCCAGCAGCCTGGGACAGTATAATGAAAAACTGTTTTTT. It translates to CASSLGQYNEKLFF.

The chain employs TRBV6-2 or TRBV6-3 and TRBJ2-1, with 7 nucleotides matching TRBD2. The germline gives CDR1 MNHEY, CDR2 SVGEGT. With V trimmed by 0 bases and J by 4 bases, 3 bases remained unmatched. The CDR3 length is 15 residues. The CDR3 spells CASSYSRGRYNEQFF. In nucleotides, the CDR3 is TGTGCCAGCAGTTACTCGCGGGGGAGATACAATGAGCAGTTCTTC.

For the CDR3, the DNA is TGTGCCAGCAGCTCCCAGGGGGGGAATCAGCCCCAGCATTTT. It yields the protein CASSSQGGNQPQHF. This chain uses TRBV7-9 with TRBJ1-5, with 7 bases that match TRBD1. The V gene's germline CDR1 is SEHNR and CDR2 FQNEAQ (reference sequence). The V and J ends lost 4 bases and 4 bases, in that order; junction bases with no gene match: 4. This CDR3 contains 14 residues.

The V gene is TRBV19, the J gene TRBJ2-2; 12 bases fit TRBD2. The germline CDR1 and CDR2 sequences are LNHDA and SQIVND (reference sequence). CDR3 length: 18 residues. With V trimmed by 7 bases and J by 3 bases, 12 bases remained unmatched. CDR3 nucleotides: TGTGCCAGTACCTGGGGTCTAGCGGGGGGGCACGACACCGGGGAGCTGTTTTTT. Protein sequence: CASTWGLAGGHDTGELFF.

This chain uses TRBV5-6 with TRBJ2-7; 7 nucleotides align to TRBD1. Germline CDR1 is SGHDT and CDR2 is YYEEEE. V dropped 2 bases and J dropped 3; count of bases not matched to a gene: 8. The CDR3 spans 15 residues. The CDR3 DNA reads as TGTGCCAGCAGCTTAGGGACAGTCCTTGACTACGAGCAGTACTTC. It is translated as CASSLGTVLDYEQYF.